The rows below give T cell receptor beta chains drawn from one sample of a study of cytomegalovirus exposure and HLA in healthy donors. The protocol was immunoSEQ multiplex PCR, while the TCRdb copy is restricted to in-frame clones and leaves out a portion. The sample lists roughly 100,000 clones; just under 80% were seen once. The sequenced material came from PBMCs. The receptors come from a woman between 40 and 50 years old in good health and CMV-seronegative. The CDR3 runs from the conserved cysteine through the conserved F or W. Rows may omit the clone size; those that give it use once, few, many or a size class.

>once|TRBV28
CASTKRIVRGKEDGYTF
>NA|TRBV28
CASSLALGTGRTEAFF
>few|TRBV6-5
CASRNRESNTEAFF
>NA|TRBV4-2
CASSQNPGLAGGDTQYF
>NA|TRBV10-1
CASSDSSLPNYGYTF
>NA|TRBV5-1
CASSLRAGTSGRSYEQYF
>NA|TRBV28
CASSPTGGWSYGYTF
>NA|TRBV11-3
CASSLGVGRVGNTEAFF
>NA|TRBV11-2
CASSLIAGWRTEAFF
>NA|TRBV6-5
CASSITSGYSYEQYF
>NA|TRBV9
CASSATGGSGNTIYF
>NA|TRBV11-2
CASSLVLAGVTEQYF
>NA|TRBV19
CASSTEVSGRRETQYF
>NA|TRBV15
CATSILPGQGGEQYF
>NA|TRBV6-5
CASSYSGTNTGELFF
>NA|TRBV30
CAWSQGHSNEKLFF
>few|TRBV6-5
CASSYSTAQETQYF
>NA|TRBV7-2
CASSLDRGRANYGYTF
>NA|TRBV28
CASSLPGTGNGYTF
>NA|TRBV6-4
CASSELAGFGNTGELFF
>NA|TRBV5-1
CASSLPGQVAMPGELFF
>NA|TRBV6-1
CASSALTGTGASQPQHF
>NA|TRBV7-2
CASSLIQPGNTIYF
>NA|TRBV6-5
CASRTRGREPQHF
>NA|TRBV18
CASSLNTQGAGGTEAFF
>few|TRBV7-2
CASSFDVRGTNYGYTF
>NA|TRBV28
CASSLAGGPSYEQYF
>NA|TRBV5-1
CASSPRELAGGNIQYF
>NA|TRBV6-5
CASSHRGVNTEAFF